Below, one T cell receptor (beta chain) is given with its context. Its specificity is unknown. Profiled with immunoSEQ multiplex PCR; TCRdb holds only in-frame clones, not every one. This sample has about 9,200 clones, with around 50% found just once. This sample was taken from a study of radiation and T cells in renal cell carcinoma. Findings and caveats of the study: Intratumoral heterogeneity was not captured in these approximately 1 g regions.

Treatment in this sample: 15 Gy SBRT to primary tumor, nephrectomy 4 weeks later. The sample was tumor tissue, taken from a patient whose treatment included radiotherapy and nephrectomy. The TCR sequence derives from a man aged 55 to 70 with renal cell carcinoma.

CDR3 region: CASSPRQGGQPQHF. DNA for the CDR3: TGTGCCAGCAGTCCCCGACAGGGTGGTCAGCCCCAGCATTTT. J is TRBJ1-5 and V is TRBV27; 7 nucleotides align to TRBD1. This CDR3 is built from 14 residues. Germline CDR1 is MNHEY and CDR2 is SMNVEV (reference sequence). The V and J ends lost 5 bases and 6 bases, in that order; junction bases with no gene match: 7.